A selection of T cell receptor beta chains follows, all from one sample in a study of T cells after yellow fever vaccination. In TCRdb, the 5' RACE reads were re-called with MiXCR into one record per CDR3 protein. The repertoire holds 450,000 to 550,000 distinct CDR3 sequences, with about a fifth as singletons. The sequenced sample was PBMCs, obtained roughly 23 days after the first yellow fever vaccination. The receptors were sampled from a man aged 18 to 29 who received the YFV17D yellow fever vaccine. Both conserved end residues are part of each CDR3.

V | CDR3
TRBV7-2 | CASSGGHRTGELFF
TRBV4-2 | CASSQDRGGAANYGYTF
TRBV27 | CASSALGSKYSNQPQHF
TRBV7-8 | CASSFKVGTGVRYEQYF
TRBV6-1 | CASRGSVSADTQYF
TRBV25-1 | CASMKDSNYGYTF
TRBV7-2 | CASSLAVGMGYEQYF
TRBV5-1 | CASTEYAPDRAGGELFF
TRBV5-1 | CASSLLGGNQPQHF
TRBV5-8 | CASSLASTSGGTDTQYF
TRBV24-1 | CATSDPRSTDTQYF
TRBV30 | CAWKVGTEAFF
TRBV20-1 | CSASRPAGTGASGELFF
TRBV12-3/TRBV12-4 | CATQSGGMNTGELFF
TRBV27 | CASSLRTGLSKNIQYF
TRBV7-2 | CASSLRRGDQPQHF
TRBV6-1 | CASTTGWLRDNSPLHF
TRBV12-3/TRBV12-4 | CASRWGGGDTGELFF
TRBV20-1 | CSAGAGGPRNEQFF
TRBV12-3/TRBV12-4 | CASSSARQGYEQYF
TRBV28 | CASRSGTKNEQFF
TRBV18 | CASSPPTATNTGELFF
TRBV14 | CASSQAAHYGYTF
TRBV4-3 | CASSQERGGETQYF
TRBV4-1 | CASSQDRRDTYEQYF
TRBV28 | CASSSSMKQFF
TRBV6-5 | CASSYSDPIREKLFF
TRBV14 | CASSPRLSSNQPQHF